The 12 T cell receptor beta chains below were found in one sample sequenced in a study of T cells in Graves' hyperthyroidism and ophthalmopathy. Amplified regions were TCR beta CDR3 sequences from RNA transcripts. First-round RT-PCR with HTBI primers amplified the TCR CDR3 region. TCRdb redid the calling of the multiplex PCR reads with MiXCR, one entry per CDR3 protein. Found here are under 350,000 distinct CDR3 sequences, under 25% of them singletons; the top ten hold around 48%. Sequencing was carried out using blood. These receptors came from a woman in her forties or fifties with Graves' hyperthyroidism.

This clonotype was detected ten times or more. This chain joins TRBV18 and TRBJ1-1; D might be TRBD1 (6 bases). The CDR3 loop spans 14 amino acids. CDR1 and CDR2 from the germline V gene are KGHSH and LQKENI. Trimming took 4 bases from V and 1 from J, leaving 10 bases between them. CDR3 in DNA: TGTGCCAGCTCACGAGAACAGGGGAACACTGAAGCTTTCTTT. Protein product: CASSREQGNTEAFF.

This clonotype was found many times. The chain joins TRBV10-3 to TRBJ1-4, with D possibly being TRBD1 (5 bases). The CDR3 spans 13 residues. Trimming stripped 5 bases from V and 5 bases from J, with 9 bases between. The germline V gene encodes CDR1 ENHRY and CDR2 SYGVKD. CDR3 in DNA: TGTGCCATCAGTCGGGACGTGAATGAAAAACTGTTTTTT. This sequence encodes CAISRDVNEKLFF.

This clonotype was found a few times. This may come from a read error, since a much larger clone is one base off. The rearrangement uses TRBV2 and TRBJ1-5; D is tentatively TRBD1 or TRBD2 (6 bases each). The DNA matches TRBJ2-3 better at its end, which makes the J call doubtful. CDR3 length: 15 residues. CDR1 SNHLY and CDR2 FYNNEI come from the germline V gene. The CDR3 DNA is TGTGCCAGCAGTGCCGGGGGCATAGGGAATCAGCCCCAGTATTTT. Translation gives CASSAGGIGNQPQYF.

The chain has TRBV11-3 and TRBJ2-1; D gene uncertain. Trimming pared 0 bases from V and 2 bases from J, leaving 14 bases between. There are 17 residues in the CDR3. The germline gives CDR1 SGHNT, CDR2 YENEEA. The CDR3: CASSLDLQLGPYNEQFF. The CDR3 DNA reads TGTGCCAGCAGCTTAGATCTTCAGTTAGGGCCCTACAATGAGCAGTTCTTC.

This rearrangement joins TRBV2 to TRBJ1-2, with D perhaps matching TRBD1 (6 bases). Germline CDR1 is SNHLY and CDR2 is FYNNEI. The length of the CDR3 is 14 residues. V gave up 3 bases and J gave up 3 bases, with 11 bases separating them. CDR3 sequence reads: CASSERGADYGYTF. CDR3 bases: TGTGCCAGCAGTGAGAGGGGGGCAGACTATGGCTACACCTTC.

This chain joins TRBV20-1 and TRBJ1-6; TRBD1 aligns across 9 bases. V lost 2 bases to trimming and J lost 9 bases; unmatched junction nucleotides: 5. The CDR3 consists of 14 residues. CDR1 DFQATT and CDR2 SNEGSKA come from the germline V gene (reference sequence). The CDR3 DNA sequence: TGCAGTGCTAGAACGGTACAGGGGGCTTCACCCCTCCACTTT. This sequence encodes CSARTVQGASPLHF.

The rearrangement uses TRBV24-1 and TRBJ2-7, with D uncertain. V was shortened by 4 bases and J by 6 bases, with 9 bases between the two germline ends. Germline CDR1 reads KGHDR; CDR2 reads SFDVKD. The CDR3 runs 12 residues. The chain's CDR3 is CATSDPPGEQYF. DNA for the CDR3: TGTGCCACCAGTGACCCCCCCGGCGAGCAGTACTTC.

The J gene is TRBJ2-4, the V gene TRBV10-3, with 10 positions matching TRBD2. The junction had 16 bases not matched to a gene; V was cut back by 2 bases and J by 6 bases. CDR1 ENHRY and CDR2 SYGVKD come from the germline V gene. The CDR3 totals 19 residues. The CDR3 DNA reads TGTGCCATCAGTGAGCCATCGAACAAGCGGGAGGGCCAGGGAAACATTCAGTACTTC. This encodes CAISEPSNKREGQGNIQYF.

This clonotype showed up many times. In nucleotides, the CDR3 is TGCAGTGCTAGTTTGAACTATGGCTACACCTTC. Translated: CSASLNYGYTF. The chain recombines TRBV20-1 with TRBJ1-2; D remains unclear. The CDR3 consists of 11 residues. Germline CDR1 and CDR2: DFQATT and SNEGSKA (reference sequence). V lost 3 bases, J lost 2 bases, and 4 bases lay in between.

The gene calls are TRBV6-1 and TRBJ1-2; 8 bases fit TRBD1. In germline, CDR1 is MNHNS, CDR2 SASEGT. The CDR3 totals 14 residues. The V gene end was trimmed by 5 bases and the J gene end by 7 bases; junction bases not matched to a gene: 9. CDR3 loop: CASSQTRQGTGYTF. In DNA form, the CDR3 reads TGTGCCAGCAGTCAGACCAGACAGGGGACTGGCTACACCTTC.

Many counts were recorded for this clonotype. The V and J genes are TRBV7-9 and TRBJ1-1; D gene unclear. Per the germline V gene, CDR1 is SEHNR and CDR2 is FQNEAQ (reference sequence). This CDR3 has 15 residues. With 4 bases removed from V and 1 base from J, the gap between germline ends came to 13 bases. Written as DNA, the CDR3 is TGTGCCAGCAGCTCACAGAGACGGCAGAACACTGAAGCTTTCTTT. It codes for CASSSQRRQNTEAFF.

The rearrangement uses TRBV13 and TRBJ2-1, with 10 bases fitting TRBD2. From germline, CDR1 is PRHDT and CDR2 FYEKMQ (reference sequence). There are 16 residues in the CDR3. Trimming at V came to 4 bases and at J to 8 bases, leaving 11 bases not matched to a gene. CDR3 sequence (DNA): TGTGCCAGCAGCTCCCCCGGGACTAGCGCGTCCGATGAGCAGTTCTTC. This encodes CASSSPGTSASDEQFF.